The sequence of this T cell receptor (beta chain) was determined in a study of blood T cell repertoires in COVID-19. Whole-study context: Donors in the United States, Italy and Spain gave samples during acute or convalescent COVID-19. Sources were T cells, B-cell-depleted T cells, or PBMCs; the material itself was cDNA or gDNA.

Original processing methods: Reference gene primer amplification yielded estimated nucleated cell counts. Method: immunoSEQ multiplex PCR; TCRdb's copy keeps in-frame clones and lacks some. V and J calls and clone size are given by that table; D and trimming were obtained from the DNA. The sample shows about 210,000 clones, 85% to 90% of them seen only once. Germline-derived CDR1 and CDR2 are SGHDN and FVKESK. The CDR3 runs 15 residues. Trimming took 0 bases from V and 2 from J, leaving 9 bases between them. The TCR sequence derives from a man between 18 and 35 years old with active or convalescent COVID-19. The material sequenced was peripheral blood. The rearrangement joins TRBV14 to TRBJ2-3; D gene unclear. The CDR3 reads CASSQDVRPTDTQYF. The CDR3 coding sequence is TGTGCCAGCAGCCAAGATGTTCGTCCCACAGATACGCAGTATTTT.